These T cell receptor beta chains were read from a single sample in a study of cytomegalovirus exposure and HLA in healthy donors. Using immunoSEQ multiplex PCR, the repertoire was profiled, and TCRdb retains in-frame clones only, with some absent. Here the sample spans roughly 65,000 clones, roughly 75% being singletons. Sequenced: PBMCs. These receptors originate from a woman aged 30 to 39 in good health and CMV-seronegative. Both conserved end residues are part of each CDR3. Each record gives: D gene, J gene, clone size, V gene, CDR3 DNA, CDR3 protein. A D gene is named only where the DNA matches it firmly. Clone size is not always given. Where it is, it says once, few, many or a class for expanded clones.

D gene: .; J gene: TRBJ1-3; clone size: .; V gene: TRBV10-1; CDR3 DNA: TGCGCCAGCTCGTCAGGGGCTGGAAACACCATATATTTT; CDR3 protein: CASSSGAGNTIYF
D gene: .; J gene: TRBJ2-3; clone size: .; V gene: TRBV5-8; CDR3 DNA: TGTGCCAGCGGGGGGGCGGCAGATACGCAGTATTTT; CDR3 protein: CASGGAADTQYF
D gene: TRBD2; J gene: TRBJ2-7; clone size: .; V gene: TRBV28; CDR3 DNA: TGTGCCAGCAGCTTGACTAGCGGGGGGGCCCGCGAGCAGTACTTC; CDR3 protein: CASSLTSGGAREQYF
D gene: TRBD2; J gene: TRBJ2-3; clone size: few; V gene: TRBV15; CDR3 DNA: TGTGCCACCAGCGTCTCTAGCGGGGGGGCAGATACGCAGTATTTT; CDR3 protein: CATSVSSGGADTQYF
D gene: .; J gene: TRBJ1-1; clone size: .; V gene: TRBV5-1; CDR3 DNA: TGCGCCAGCAGCCCCCGACAGGAGAACACTGAAGCTTTCTTT; CDR3 protein: CASSPRQENTEAFF
D gene: .; J gene: TRBJ2-7; clone size: .; V gene: TRBV27; CDR3 DNA: TGTGCCAGCAGTTTATCACAGGGTGGAAACGAGCAGTACTTC; CDR3 protein: CASSLSQGGNEQYF
D gene: .; J gene: TRBJ2-2; clone size: .; V gene: TRBV6-5; CDR3 DNA: TGTGCCAGCAGTTACTCGTATTCACAGCCCGGGGAGCTGTTTTTT; CDR3 protein: CASSYSYSQPGELFF
D gene: .; J gene: TRBJ2-5; clone size: .; V gene: TRBV28; CDR3 DNA: TGTGCCAGCATCTCCCCCGTCCAAGAGACCCAGTACTTC; CDR3 protein: CASISPVQETQYF
D gene: TRBD1; J gene: TRBJ1-2; clone size: .; V gene: TRBV15; CDR3 DNA: TGTGCCACCAGCAGAGATCGAGCCAGGGGGTTTAGCTACACCTTC; CDR3 protein: CATSRDRARGFSYTF
D gene: .; J gene: TRBJ1-3; clone size: .; V gene: TRBV28; CDR3 DNA: TGTGCCAGCAGCCCCCAATCAGGGCCTCTAAACACCATATATTTT; CDR3 protein: CASSPQSGPLNTIYF
D gene: .; J gene: TRBJ1-6; clone size: .; V gene: TRBV5-4; CDR3 DNA: TGTGCCAGCAGCCCCGAGACAGGCGGAAACAATTCACCCCTCCACTTT; CDR3 protein: CASSPETGGNNSPLHF
D gene: .; J gene: TRBJ1-2; clone size: .; V gene: TRBV28; CDR3 DNA: TGTGCCAGCAGCAGGGACTATGGCTACACCTTC; CDR3 protein: CASSRDYGYTF
D gene: TRBD1; J gene: TRBJ1-2; clone size: .; V gene: TRBV6-1; CDR3 DNA: TGTGCCAGCAGTGAGCCGGGACAGGGTATTCATGGCTACACCTTC; CDR3 protein: CASSEPGQGIHGYTF
D gene: TRBD1; J gene: TRBJ2-7; clone size: .; V gene: TRBV15; CDR3 DNA: TGTGCCACCCAGACAGGGGATGCCTACGAGCAGTACTTC; CDR3 protein: CATQTGDAYEQYF
D gene: TRBD1; J gene: TRBJ1-2; clone size: .; V gene: TRBV7-8; CDR3 DNA: TGTGCCAGCAGCCCGGGACAGCTCGGCTACACCTTC; CDR3 protein: CASSPGQLGYTF
D gene: .; J gene: TRBJ1-2; clone size: .; V gene: TRBV6-5; CDR3 DNA: TGTGCCAGCAGAAATCCGAGGGGGTATGGCTACACCTTC; CDR3 protein: CASRNPRGYGYTF
D gene: .; J gene: TRBJ1-5; clone size: .; V gene: TRBV4-2; CDR3 DNA: TGTGCCAGCAGCCAAGAGAACAGGGCCTCACGGCCCCAGCATTTT; CDR3 protein: CASSQENRASRPQHF
D gene: .; J gene: TRBJ1-1; clone size: .; V gene: TRBV30; CDR3 DNA: TGTGCCTGGAAGAACCAGGGCCTTAGGAACACTGAAGCTTTCTTT; CDR3 protein: CAWKNQGLRNTEAFF
D gene: .; J gene: TRBJ2-3; clone size: .; V gene: TRBV2; CDR3 DNA: TGTGCCCAACAGGGCACAGATACGCAGTATTTT; CDR3 protein: CAQQGTDTQYF
D gene: TRBD1; J gene: TRBJ2-3; clone size: .; V gene: TRBV13; CDR3 DNA: TGTGCCAGCAGCTCATGGACAGGGGCAGATACGCAGTATTTT; CDR3 protein: CASSSWTGADTQYF
D gene: .; J gene: TRBJ2-7; clone size: .; V gene: TRBV10-2; CDR3 DNA: TGCGCCAGCAGTGAGTCAAGGCCAAGAAACTACGAGCAGTACTTC; CDR3 protein: CASSESRPRNYEQYF
D gene: .; J gene: TRBJ2-7; clone size: .; V gene: TRBV6-5; CDR3 DNA: TGTGCCAGCGGACCAGGGGGGCACTCCTACGAGCAGTACTTC; CDR3 protein: CASGPGGHSYEQYF
D gene: .; J gene: TRBJ1-2; clone size: .; V gene: TRBV2; CDR3 DNA: TGTGCCAGCAGTGGGGAGGGATATGGCTACACCTTC; CDR3 protein: CASSGEGYGYTF
D gene: TRBD2; J gene: TRBJ2-7; clone size: .; V gene: TRBV13; CDR3 DNA: TGTGCCAGCAGCTTAAGATTGGCTAGCGGGAGGATTTACGAGCAGTACTTC; CDR3 protein: CASSLRLASGRIYEQYF
D gene: TRBD1; J gene: TRBJ1-1; clone size: .; V gene: TRBV4-3; CDR3 DNA: TGCGCCAGCAGCCAAGATCTAGCGGGGATGGGGTGGAGTGACAGGGTTACTGAAGCTTTCTTT; CDR3 protein: CASSQDLAGMGWSDRVTEAFF
D gene: TRBD1; J gene: TRBJ1-4; clone size: .; V gene: TRBV10-3; CDR3 DNA: TGTGCCATCAGTGGGACAGGGGCCCCCAATGAAAAACTGTTTTTT; CDR3 protein: CAISGTGAPNEKLFF
D gene: TRBD2; J gene: TRBJ2-5; clone size: .; V gene: TRBV7-2; CDR3 DNA: TGTGCCAGCAGCAGGACTAGCGGGGCGCAGGAGACCCAGTACTTC; CDR3 protein: CASSRTSGAQETQYF
D gene: .; J gene: TRBJ1-1; clone size: .; V gene: TRBV7-9; CDR3 DNA: TGTGCCAGCAGCACTCCAGGGTTAGGCACTGAAGCTTTCTTT; CDR3 protein: CASSTPGLGTEAFF
D gene: .; J gene: TRBJ1-1; clone size: .; V gene: TRBV21-1; CDR3 DNA: TGTGCCAGCAGCAAGGACAGGTATTCTCGATCTGAAGCTTTCTTT; CDR3 protein: CASSKDRYSRSEAFF
D gene: TRBD2; J gene: TRBJ2-7; clone size: .; V gene: TRBV2; CDR3 DNA: TGTGCCAGCAGTGAGCTTTCGCGGGGCGGGAGCTCCTACGAGCAGTACTTC; CDR3 protein: CASSELSRGGSSYEQYF
D gene: .; J gene: TRBJ1-5; clone size: few; V gene: TRBV4-1; CDR3 DNA: TGCGCCAGCAGCCTTAATAGCAATCAGCCCCAGCATTTT; CDR3 protein: CASSLNSNQPQHF
D gene: .; J gene: TRBJ2-1; clone size: once; V gene: TRBV7-9; CDR3 DNA: TGTGCCAGCAGCCAGCGGGTCACAGACCTTGAGCAGTTCTTC; CDR3 protein: CASSQRVTDLEQFF
D gene: .; J gene: TRBJ1-5; clone size: .; V gene: TRBV2; CDR3 DNA: TGTGCCAGCTGTACAGGCTTACATCAGCCCCAGCATTTT; CDR3 protein: CASCTGLHQPQHF
D gene: .; J gene: TRBJ1-1; clone size: .; V gene: TRBV4-3; CDR3 DNA: TGCGCCAGCAGCCAAGATCGAGGACTGACGAACACTGAAGCTTTCTTT; CDR3 protein: CASSQDRGLTNTEAFF
D gene: .; J gene: TRBJ1-4; clone size: .; V gene: TRBV25-1; CDR3 DNA: TGTGCCAGCAGTGAATCTCCCACGGGGAGGGGGAAACTGTTTTTT; CDR3 protein: CASSESPTGRGKLFF
D gene: .; J gene: TRBJ2-3; clone size: .; V gene: TRBV7-8; CDR3 DNA: TGTGCCAGCAGCCCCGCAGATACGCAGTATTTT; CDR3 protein: CASSPADTQYF
D gene: .; J gene: TRBJ1-1; clone size: .; V gene: TRBV29-1; CDR3 DNA: TGCAGCGTTATGGTAAGAGGCGACAGGAACACTGAAGCTTTCTTT; CDR3 protein: CSVMVRGDRNTEAFF
D gene: .; J gene: TRBJ1-2; clone size: .; V gene: TRBV25-1; CDR3 DNA: TGTGCCAGCAGTGAATCGGGGACATCTAACTATGGCTACACCTTC; CDR3 protein: CASSESGTSNYGYTF
D gene: TRBD2; J gene: TRBJ2-2; clone size: .; V gene: TRBV30; CDR3 DNA: TGTGCCTGGGCTAGCGGGGGGAGTCCCGGGGAGCTGTTTTTT; CDR3 protein: CAWASGGSPGELFF
D gene: .; J gene: TRBJ2-5; clone size: .; V gene: TRBV6-5; CDR3 DNA: TGTGCCAGCAGTGGGGGGACAGCTCAAGAGACCCAGTACTTC; CDR3 protein: CASSGGTAQETQYF
D gene: .; J gene: TRBJ1-5; clone size: .; V gene: TRBV6-1; CDR3 DNA: TGTGCCAGCAGTGAGCAGGGCCCGAAGCCCCAGCATTTT; CDR3 protein: CASSEQGPKPQHF
D gene: .; J gene: TRBJ2-3; clone size: few; V gene: TRBV7-9; CDR3 DNA: TGTGCCAGCAGCCCAGGTCAGGGCGGCACAGATACGCAGTATTTT; CDR3 protein: CASSPGQGGTDTQYF
D gene: .; J gene: TRBJ1-5; clone size: .; V gene: TRBV7-8; CDR3 DNA: TGTGCCAGCAGCTTAAGCGGGAATCAGCCCCAGCATTTT; CDR3 protein: CASSLSGNQPQHF
D gene: TRBD2; J gene: TRBJ2-1; clone size: .; V gene: TRBV4-1; CDR3 DNA: TGCGCCAGCAGCCAAGCTCTAGCGGGCTACAATGAGCAGTTCTTC; CDR3 protein: CASSQALAGYNEQFF
D gene: .; J gene: TRBJ1-2; clone size: once; V gene: TRBV5-6; CDR3 DNA: TGTGCCAGCAGACAGGCCTTCTATGGCTACACCTTC; CDR3 protein: CASRQAFYGYTF
D gene: TRBD1; J gene: TRBJ1-2; clone size: .; V gene: TRBV13; CDR3 DNA: TGTGCCAGCAGCTTAAGGGGACAGGAGGAAGGCTACACCTTC; CDR3 protein: CASSLRGQEEGYTF
D gene: .; J gene: TRBJ2-5; clone size: .; V gene: TRBV28; CDR3 DNA: TGTGCCAGCAGTAGTTTGACACAACAAGAGACCCAGTACTTC; CDR3 protein: CASSSLTQQETQYF
D gene: TRBD1; J gene: TRBJ1-4; clone size: .; V gene: TRBV4-3; CDR3 DNA: TGCGCCAGCAGCCATGAGACAGGGATTAATGAAAAACTGTTTTTT; CDR3 protein: CASSHETGINEKLFF
D gene: TRBD1; J gene: TRBJ2-7; clone size: .; V gene: TRBV6-5; CDR3 DNA: TGTGCCAGCAGGGGTTACCGGGACAGCTATTACTTC; CDR3 protein: CASRGYRDSYYF
D gene: .; J gene: TRBJ1-1; clone size: few; V gene: TRBV10-3; CDR3 DNA: TGTGCCATCAGTGGGACAGTGAACACTGAAGCTTTCTTT; CDR3 protein: CAISGTVNTEAFF
D gene: .; J gene: TRBJ2-5; clone size: .; V gene: TRBV10-1; CDR3 DNA: TGCGCCAGCAGTGAACAGGGTATCTTAAAGACCCAGTACTTC; CDR3 protein: CASSEQGILKTQYF
D gene: .; J gene: TRBJ2-1; clone size: .; V gene: TRBV4-3; CDR3 DNA: TGCGCCAGCAGCCAAGATTTTTCCAGCAGCGGCTACAATGAGCAGTTCTTC; CDR3 protein: CASSQDFSSSGYNEQFF
D gene: .; J gene: TRBJ2-6; clone size: .; V gene: TRBV13; CDR3 DNA: TGTGCCAGCAGCCCCCGGGTCTCTGGGGCCAACGTCCTGACTTTC; CDR3 protein: CASSPRVSGANVLTF